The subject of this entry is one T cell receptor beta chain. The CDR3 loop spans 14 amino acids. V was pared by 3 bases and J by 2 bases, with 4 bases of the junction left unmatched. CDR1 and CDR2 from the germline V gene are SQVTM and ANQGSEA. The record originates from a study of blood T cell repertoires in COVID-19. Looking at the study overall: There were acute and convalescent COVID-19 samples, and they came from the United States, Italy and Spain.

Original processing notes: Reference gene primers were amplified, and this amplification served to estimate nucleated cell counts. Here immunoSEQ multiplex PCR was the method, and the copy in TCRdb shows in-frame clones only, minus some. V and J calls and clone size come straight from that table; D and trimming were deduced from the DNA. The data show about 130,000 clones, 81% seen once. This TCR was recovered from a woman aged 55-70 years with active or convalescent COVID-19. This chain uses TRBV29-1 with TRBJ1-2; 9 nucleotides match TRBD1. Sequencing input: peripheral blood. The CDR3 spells CSVDDTGGNYGYTF. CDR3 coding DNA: TGCAGCGTTGATGATACAGGGGGCAACTATGGCTACACCTTC.